The 21 T cell receptor beta chains listed next were all sequenced from one sample in a study of blood T cell repertoires in COVID-19. Here immunoSEQ multiplex PCR was the method, and the copy in TCRdb shows in-frame clones only, minus some. The data hold approximately 250,000 clones, with 65% to 90% observed a single time. Sequenced sample: peripheral blood. The receptors here all came from a woman in her thirties or forties who had recovered from COVID-19.

The chain links TRBV27 to TRBJ1-1; D is perhaps TRBD1 (6 bases). V was trimmed by 1 base and J by 2 bases, leaving 8 bases between them. This CDR3 is built from 14 residues. Looked up from germline, CDR1 is MNHEY and CDR2 is SMNVEV (reference sequence). The DNA of the CDR3 is TGTGCCAGCAGTTTATTGGACAGAAACACTGAAGCTTTCTTT. Protein product: CASSLLDRNTEAFF.

The chain combines TRBV30 with TRBJ2-5, with a tentative D call TRBD2 (5 bases). Trimming shortened V by 1 base and J by 5 bases, and 14 bases separated the two germline ends. This CDR3 has 14 residues. Germline V gene data show CDR1 as GTSNPN and CDR2 as SVGIG (reference sequence). CDR3 protein: CAWSAPGWRETQYF. In DNA, the CDR3 is TGTGCCTGGAGTGCCCCGGGATGGAGGGAGACCCAGTACTTC.

The chain is built from TRBV19 and TRBJ2-5; TRBD1 is a possible D gene (5 bases). Germline lookup yields CDR1 LNHDA and CDR2 SQIVND (reference sequence). The V end lost 6 bases, the J end lost 0 bases, and 14 bases lay between the germline ends. The CDR3 has 15 residues. The CDR3 here is CASRKWGRDQETQYF. The CDR3 region has the DNA TGTGCCAGTAGAAAATGGGGCAGAGACCAAGAGACCCAGTACTTC.

The rearrangement uses TRBV3-1 (or the pseudogene TRBV3-2) and TRBJ2-1; TRBD2 agrees at 9 bases. J lost 11 bases, V lost 0 bases, and 8 bases had no gene match. This CDR3 region has 15 residues. Germline V gene data show CDR1 as LGHDT and CDR2 as YNNKEL (reference sequence). CDR3 nucleotides: TGTGCCAGCAGCCAAGACGCTAGCGGGGAGAATAAGCAGTTCTTC. Its protein product is CASSQDASGENKQFF.

The V call is TRBV3-1 (or the pseudogene TRBV3-2), the J call TRBJ2-4; 11 bases fit TRBD1. J was trimmed by 6 bases and V by 4 bases; bases with no gene match: 17. CDR3 length: 19 residues. The germline gives CDR1 LGHDT, CDR2 YNNKEL (reference sequence). DNA for the CDR3: TGTGCCAGCAGCCTACCACCCCCCAGGGACAGGGGGGGGGTAAACATTCAGTACTTC. Translation gives CASSLPPPRDRGGVNIQYF.

Comment on this clone: A read error is possible here, since a much larger clone lies one base away. The rearrangement joins TRBV7-2 to TRBJ1-2; 7 nucleotides line up with TRBD1. V trimming: 5 bases; J trimming: 3 bases; junction bases outside the gene matches: 3. Germline V gene sequence: CDR1 SGHTA, CDR2 FQGNSA. CDR3 length: 13 residues. The CDR3 is CASSVDRDYGYTF. In DNA form, the CDR3 reads TGTGCCAGCAGCGTCGACAGGGACTATGGCTACACCTTC.

The V gene is TRBV5-1, the J gene TRBJ2-5; D ambiguous. This CDR3 is built from 13 residues. Germline V gene sequence: CDR1 SGHRS, CDR2 YFSETQ. Trimming removed 0 bases at V and 4 bases at J, with 7 bases between. In nucleotides, the CDR3 is TGCGCCAGCAGCTTGGAATTTAGAGAGACCCAGTACTTC. It translates to CASSLEFRETQYF.

The chain links TRBV3-1 (or the pseudogene TRBV3-2) to TRBJ1-4; 7 bases agree with TRBD1. Per germline, CDR1 LGHDT and CDR2 YNNKEL (reference sequence). This CDR3 has 15 amino acids. V gave up 4 bases and J gave up 3 bases; unmatched junction bases: 5. Written as DNA, the CDR3 is TGTGCCAGCAGCCTTCCCGGGACAGCTAATGAAAAACTGTTTTTT. Its protein product is CASSLPGTANEKLFF.

The chain employs TRBV28 and TRBJ1-2; 8 bases are a match to TRBD1. CDR3 size: 14 residues. The germline CDR1 and CDR2 sequences are MDHEN and SYDVKM. V shed 2 bases and J 8 bases; nucleotides not matched to a gene: 7. CDR3: CASSLQDRAEGYTF. Written as DNA, the CDR3 is TGTGCCAGCAGTTTACAGGACAGGGCTGAGGGCTACACCTTC.

The chain carries TRBV18 and TRBJ2-7; D is undetermined. CDR1 and CDR2 from the germline V gene are KGHSH and LQKENI. This CDR3 region has 11 residues. V lost 6 bases and J lost 1, with 4 bases in between. For the CDR3, the DNA is TGTGCCAGCTCCTCTTCCTACGAGCAGTACTTC. This translates into CASSSSYEQYF.

J is TRBJ2-6 and V is TRBV24-1; possibly TRBD1 for D (6 bases). The CDR3 totals 17 residues. The germline V gene encodes CDR1 KGHDR and CDR2 SFDVKD. V was shortened by 5 bases and J by 0 bases, with 13 bases between the two germline ends. In nucleotides, the CDR3 is TGTGCCACCAGTGGTGGGGGCACTAACTCTGGGGCCAACGTCCTGACTTTC. Translated, it gives CATSGGGTNSGANVLTF.

This rearrangement joins TRBV7-2 to TRBJ2-2, with 7 bases that match TRBD1. The germline CDR1 and CDR2 sequences are SGHTA and FQGNSA. The CDR3 spans 15 residues. V lost 2 bases, J lost 5 bases, and 5 bases stayed unmatched. CDR3 in amino acids: CASSLMGQLTGELFF. The CDR3 DNA sequence: TGTGCCAGCAGCTTAATGGGACAGTTAACCGGGGAGCTGTTTTTT.

The rearrangement links TRBV30 to TRBJ2-1; D is ambiguous. Deletions cut 2 bases from V and 0 bases from J, with 11 bases between. CDR1 GTSNPN and CDR2 SVGIG come from the germline V gene (reference sequence). The length of the CDR3 is 15 residues. The CDR3 loop is CAWSKRISSYNEQFF. The CDR3 coding sequence is TGTGCCTGGAGTAAGAGAATTTCCTCCTACAATGAGCAGTTCTTC.

This sequence joins TRBV2 and TRBJ1-3; D unclear. The CDR3 contains 13 residues. Looked up from germline, CDR1 is SNHLY and CDR2 is FYNNEI. V was clipped by 8 bases and J by 8 bases, with 16 bases between them. The CDR3 is CASGRQRLDTIYF. CDR3 DNA sequence: TGTGCCAGCGGTAGGCAGCGGCTGGACACCATATATTTT.

The J gene is TRBJ2-5, the V gene TRBV5-6; 8 bases are a match to TRBD2. V trimming: 1 base; J trimming: 4 bases; junction bases outside the gene matches: 3. The germline V gene encodes CDR1 SGHDT and CDR2 YYEEEE. There are 14 residues in the CDR3. Here the CDR3 DNA reads TGTGCCAGCAGCTTGCGGGGGGGCCGAGAGACCCAGTACTTC. This sequence encodes CASSLRGGRETQYF.

The chain combines TRBV12-3 or TRBV12-4 with TRBJ1-2; TRBD1 might be the D (5 bases). The CDR3 sequence is 13 residues long. Trimming stripped 5 bases from V and 6 bases from J, with 13 bases between. This CDR3 is CASSLTEDDGYTF. For the CDR3, the DNA is TGTGCCAGCAGTCTGACAGAAGACGATGGCTACACCTTC.

This clone was observed a single time. J is TRBJ2-5 and V is TRBV7-6, with TRBD1 identical over 11 bases. Germline CDR1 reads SGHVS; CDR2 reads FNYEAQ. J gave up 0 bases and V 2 bases, and 11 bases lay outside the gene matches. The CDR3 length is 19 residues. Here the CDR3 reads CASSLLGTGGWADQETQYF. The CDR3 nucleotides are TGTGCCAGCAGCTTATTGGGGACAGGGGGATGGGCGGACCAAGAGACCCAGTACTTC.

The chain couples TRBV2 to TRBJ1-6; TRBD1 matches at 7 bases. The length of the CDR3 is 15 residues. The junction had 9 bases not matched to a gene; V was cut back by 3 bases and J by 10 bases. Germline loops: CDR1 SNHLY, CDR2 FYNNEI. The CDR3 is CASSEGTEFNSPLHF. In DNA form, the CDR3 reads TGTGCCAGCAGTGAGGGGACAGAGTTCAACTCACCCCTCCACTTT. Full variable domain (missing parts from reference TRBV2 and TRBJ1-6): EPEVTQTPSHQVTQMGQEVILRCVPISNHLYFYWYRQILGQKVEFLVSFYNNEISEKSEIFDDQFSVERPDGSNFTLKIRSTKLEDSAMYFCASSEGTEFNSPLHFGNGTRLTVT.

The CDR3 nucleotides are TGTGCCAGCAGCCCCACGGACAGCCCCTATGGCTACACCTTC. This sequence encodes CASSPTDSPYGYTF. The chain combines TRBV9 with TRBJ1-2; possibly TRBD1 for D (6 bases). Germline V lookup: CDR1 SGDLS, CDR2 YYNGEE. The CDR3 spans 14 residues. Trimming left V 4 bases short and J 4 bases short, with 14 bases between.

The CDR3 region is CASSRLQDNTEAFF. The CDR3 nucleotides read TGTGCCAGCAGCCGCCTACAGGACAACACTGAAGCTTTCTTT. The chain combines TRBV3-1 (or the pseudogene TRBV3-2) with TRBJ1-1; perhaps TRBD1 as D (5 bases). This CDR3 spans 14 amino acids. Germline CDR1 and CDR2: LGHDT and YNNKEL (reference sequence). The ends were cut back, 4 bases at V and 2 bases at J, with 11 bases in the middle.

The V gene is TRBV6-5, the J gene TRBJ1-1, with a possible D match to TRBD1 (6 bases). V was cut by 7 bases and J by 5 bases, with 14 bases left in between. Germline lookup yields CDR1 MNHEY and CDR2 SVGAGI. The CDR3 covers 13 residues. The CDR3 sequence: CASKVWGQTEAFF. The CDR3 nucleotides read TGTGCCAGCAAAGTTTGGGGACAAACTGAAGCTTTCTTT.